These 25 T cell receptor beta chains share one sample of origin, sequenced in a study of T-cell reconstitution after alpha-beta-depleted transplantation in children. TCRbeta library construction was performed incorporating unique molecular identifiers. MiXCR, applied by TCRdb to the PCR reads, yields one record per CDR3 protein. The sample consists of 230,000 or so distinct CDR3 sequences, about 11% of them appearing once. Sequencing was performed on PBMCs from the stem cell graft donor, taken from the stem cell graft. The receptors come from a human donor who donated a stem cell graft to a child with acute lymphoblastic leukemia.

The rearrangement links TRBV5-1 to TRBJ2-5; possibly TRBD1 or TRBD2 for D (5 bases each). V lost 4 bases and J lost 4, with 14 bases in between. CDR3 length: 14 residues. Germline V gene data show CDR1 as SGHRS and CDR2 as YFSETQ. CDR3 bases: TGCGCCAGCAGCGATACAGGAGGAGTAGAGACCCAGTACTTC. Protein product: CASSDTGGVETQYF.

With respect to this clonotype: Being one base from a much bigger clone, this may be a read error. Given the absence of the conserved phenylalanine or tryptophan at the CDR3 end, a read error is likely. The chain employs TRBV5-1 and TRBJ2-2; TRBD1 matches 8 bases. The junction had 5 bases not matched to a gene; V was cut back by 4 bases and J by 6 bases. The CDR3 is 14 residues long. Germline V gene data show CDR1 as SGHRS and CDR2 as YFSETQ. This chain's CDR3 is CASSVDRVPGELFI. CDR3 coding DNA: TGCGCCAGCAGCGTGGACAGGGTTCCCGGGGAGCTGTTTATT.

This clonotype has just a few counts. The chain combines TRBV6-2 or TRBV6-3 with TRBJ2-1; 13 nucleotides match TRBD2. V shed 6 bases, J shed 8 bases, and the junction held 25 bases outside the gene matches. There are 21 residues in the CDR3. CDR1 and CDR2 (germline): MNHEY, SVGEGT. DNA of the CDR3: TGTGCCAGCAGCCTCGACCCTAGACTAGCGGGGGGCTCCGCTAGGGTCTATGAGCAGTTCTTC. It specifies CASSLDPRLAGGSARVYEQFF.

This clonotype was counted many times. V is TRBV6-2 or TRBV6-3 and J is TRBJ2-7, with 9 bases identical to TRBD2. The CDR3 length is 14 residues. CDR1 is MNHEY and CDR2 is SVGEGT in the germline V gene. V trimming: 6 bases; J trimming: 6 bases; junction bases outside the gene matches: 9. The CDR3 DNA reads as TGTGCCAGCAGAACAGCGGGGGGTATTACCGAGCAGTACTTC. Translating gives CASRTAGGITEQYF.

In its sample, this clonotype was seen many times. The gene calls are TRBV28 and TRBJ2-4; 7 bases are a match to TRBD1. V lost 3 bases to trimming and J lost 9 bases; unmatched junction nucleotides: 11. Germline-derived CDR1 and CDR2 are MDHEN and SYDVKM. This CDR3 has 15 residues. CDR3 DNA sequence: TGTGCCAGCAGTTTCCCCCCCGACAGGGTGGGCATTCAGTACTTC. Translating it yields CASSFPPDRVGIQYF.

The chain has TRBV6-1 and TRBJ2-5; perhaps D is TRBD1 or TRBD2 (5 bases each). CDR1 and CDR2 from the germline V gene are MNHNS and SASEGT. This CDR3 spans 11 amino acids. Trimming removed 2 bases from V and 14 bases from J, with 12 bases in between. The CDR3 nucleotides read TGTGCCAGCAGTGAACCCGGGACCCGTTACTTC. Translation: CASSEPGTRYF.

Many counts were recorded for this clonotype. The CDR3 loop is CASSFDQGPTYEQYF. CDR3 coding DNA: TGCGCCAGCAGCTTTGACCAGGGACCAACCTACGAGCAGTACTTC. The V call is TRBV5-1, the J call TRBJ2-7; the D gene could be TRBD1 or TRBD2 (5 bases each). This CDR3 comprises 15 residues. With 2 bases removed from V and 2 bases from J, the gap between germline ends came to 14 bases. Germline V gene lookup returns CDR1 SGHRS and CDR2 YFSETQ.

The V and J genes are TRBV2 and TRBJ2-5; 8 nucleotides line up with TRBD1. This CDR3 region has 12 residues. Germline V gene lookup returns CDR1 SNHLY and CDR2 FYNNEI. V lost 9 bases and J lost 4; bases outside the gene matches: 4. CDR3 sequence (DNA): TGTGCCAGGCGGGACAGGCGAGAGACCCAGTACTTC. This codes for CARRDRRETQYF.

This clonotype has just one count. The chain recombines TRBV6-1 with TRBJ1-2; possible D gene TRBD1, 6 bases. This CDR3 spans 16 amino acids. In germline, CDR1 is MNHNS, CDR2 SASEGT. V was pared by 5 bases and J by 7 bases, with 23 bases between. CDR3 residues: CASSLFGGLVPGGYTF. The CDR3 region has the DNA TGTGCCAGCAGTCTCTTTGGGGGCCTGGTCCCGGGTGGCTACACCTTC.

There are many counts of this clonotype. The rearrangement links TRBV3-1 to TRBJ2-7; D is ambiguous. Trimming removed 0 bases from V and 9 bases from J, with 9 bases in between. This CDR3 is built from 12 residues. CDR1 and CDR2 (germline): LGHDT, YNNKEL (reference sequence). The CDR3 DNA reads as TGTGCCAGCAGCCAAGAGTCACGGCGGCAGTACTTC. Translating gives CASSQESRRQYF.

Points on this clonotype: One base away lies a much larger clone, so this may be a sequencing read error. A read error is likely, as this CDR3 ends without the conserved phenylalanine or tryptophan. Because the CDR3's place on the DNA is in doubt, the DNA is left out and the CDR3 is given as listed by TCRdb. This chain connects TRBV24-1 to TRBJ1-5. The CDR3 length is 12 residues, termini included. CDR1 KGHDR and CDR2 SFDVKD come from the germline V gene. CDR3 in amino acids: CATSDGDGRKHL.

The chain employs TRBV11-2 and TRBJ2-4, with D perhaps matching TRBD1 (7 bases). With 1 base removed from V and 7 bases from J, the gap between germline ends came to 8 bases. CDR1 is SGHAT and CDR2 is FQNNGV in the germline V gene. There are 13 residues in the CDR3. CDR3 nucleotide sequence: TGTGCCAGCAGCTTAGCAGGGGGGAACATTCAGTACTTC. It specifies CASSLAGGNIQYF. Together with reference TRBV11-2 and TRBJ2-4, the CDR3 gives the full variable domain: EAGVAQSPRYKIIEKRQSVAFWCNPISGHATLYWYQQILGQGPKLLIQFQNNGVVDDSQLPKDRFSAERLKGVDSTLKIQPAKLEDSAVYLCASSLAGGNIQYFGAGTRLSVL.

This clonotype was detected many times. This sequence joins TRBV7-3 and TRBJ1-3, with TRBD1 matching over 8 bases. V lost 5 bases and J lost 2; bases outside the gene matches: 8. Germline V gives CDR1 SGHTA, CDR2 FQGTGA. The CDR3 runs to 16 residues. The CDR3 nucleotides read TGTGCCAGCAGCCACACGGACAGGGCGGCTGGAAACACCATATATTTT. It yields the protein CASSHTDRAAGNTIYF. Full variable domain (rest looked up from reference TRBV7-3 and TRBJ1-3): GAGVSQTPSNKVTEKGKYVELRCDPISGHTALYWYRQSLGQGPEFLIYFQGTGAADDSGLPNDRFFAVRPEGSVSTLKIQRTERGDSAVYLCASSHTDRAAGNTIYFGEGSWLTVV.

This clonotype was observed at least ten times. This chain uses TRBV7-2 with TRBJ2-3; 7 nucleotides agree with TRBD1. The junction had 13 bases not matched to a gene; V was cut back by 5 bases and J by 2 bases. Germline V gene data show CDR1 as SGHTA and CDR2 as FQGNSA. This CDR3 has 17 amino acids. The DNA for the CDR3 is TGTGCCAGCAGCCCAGTTTCGAGACAGGGTCTCACAGATACGCAGTATTTT. Protein: CASSPVSRQGLTDTQYF.

This clonotype was seen ten or more times. DNA for the CDR3: TGTGCCAGTAGTGCCGGACTGAACTACGAGCAGTACTTC. Protein product: CASSAGLNYEQYF. This rearrangement joins TRBV19 to TRBJ2-7, with D perhaps TRBD2 (5 bases). Germline lookup yields CDR1 LNHDA and CDR2 SQIVND (reference sequence). With 5 bases removed from V and 3 bases from J, the gap between germline ends came to 11 bases. This CDR3 region has 13 residues.

The chain carries TRBV4-3 and TRBJ2-2, with 7 bases matching TRBD1. The germline V gene encodes CDR1 LGHNA and CDR2 YSLEER. There are 18 residues in the CDR3. The ends lost 4 bases at V and 3 bases at J; junction bases unmatched: 14. The CDR3, as DNA: TGCGCCAGCAGCCCATTTAACCCGAACAGGGGTGACACCGGGGAGCTGTTTTTT. It translates to CASSPFNPNRGDTGELFF.

In its sample, this clonotype was seen many times. The J gene is TRBJ2-4, the V gene TRBV18, with a weak D call TRBD1 (6 bases). The germline V gene encodes CDR1 KGHSH and CDR2 LQKENI. The ends were cut back, 3 bases at V and 15 bases at J, with 15 bases in the middle. This CDR3 is 12 amino acids long. The CDR3 here is CASSPYEGVPYF. CDR3 nucleotides: TGTGCCAGCTCACCTTACGAGGGGGTACCGTACTTC.

J is TRBJ2-7 and V is TRBV6-1; D is perhaps TRBD1 (6 bases). CDR1 and CDR2 from the germline V gene are MNHNS and SASEGT. V lost 6 bases to trimming and J lost 2 bases, with 20 bases between them. The CDR3 loop spans 16 amino acids. This CDR3 is CASSLWGQNLPYEQYF. The CDR3 DNA reads as TGTGCCAGCAGCCTCTGGGGGCAGAACCTCCCCTACGAGCAGTACTTC.

The J gene is TRBJ1-2, the V gene TRBV7-9; TRBD1 matches at 9 bases. Germline CDR1 SEHNR, CDR2 FQNEAQ (reference sequence). The CDR3 consists of 16 residues. J gave up 6 bases and V 2 bases, and 10 bases lay outside the gene matches. CDR3 sequence: CASSLLARDRANGYTF. The CDR3 DNA reads as TGTGCCAGCAGCTTATTAGCCCGGGACAGGGCAAATGGCTACACCTTC.

The chain combines TRBV18 with TRBJ1-2, with 9 bases identical to TRBD1. Germline CDR1 and CDR2: KGHSH and LQKENI. J lost 5 bases, V lost 4 bases, and 8 bases had no gene match. The CDR3 is 15 residues long. CDR3 nucleotides: TGTGCCAGCTCACTGAGGGACAGGGATGAGTATGGCTACACCTTC. Its protein product is CASSLRDRDEYGYTF.

In its sample, this clonotype was seen many times. The V and J genes are TRBV20-1 and TRBJ2-7; 12 bases map to TRBD1. There are 15 residues in the CDR3. J lost 5 bases, V lost 5 bases, and 10 bases had no gene match. The V gene's germline CDR1 is DFQATT and CDR2 SNEGSKA (reference sequence). DNA for the CDR3: TGCAGTGCTCTGGGTGTGGGACAGGGGGCCGACGAGCAGTACTTC. This gives the protein CSALGVGQGADEQYF.

This clonotype was detected only a few times. The chain recombines TRBV4-1 with TRBJ2-2; unclear D gene. With 4 bases removed from V and 6 bases from J, the gap between germline ends came to 24 bases. This CDR3 has 18 amino acids. Germline values: CDR1 MGHRA, CDR2 YSYEKL. Here the CDR3 DNA reads TGCGCCAGCAGCCGCCTACCATCACCGGGCCTCGGCGCCGGGGAGCTGTTTTTT. Encoded protein: CASSRLPSPGLGAGELFF.

Ten or more counts support this clonotype. The chain employs TRBV29-1 and TRBJ2-5, with 7 bases that match TRBD1. Germline trimming cut 2 bases from V and 3 bases from J; bases unmatched to any gene: 6. The CDR3 length is 14 residues. Looked up from germline, CDR1 is SQVTM and CDR2 is ANQGSEA. CDR3 sequence: CSVEKGAAKETQYF. DNA of the CDR3: TGCAGCGTTGAAAAGGGGGCGGCGAAAGAGACCCAGTACTTC. Using reference TRBV29-1 and TRBJ2-5 for the parts outside the CDR3, the full variable domain is SAVISQKPSRDICQRGTSLTIQCQVDSQVTMMFWYRQQPGQSLTLIATANQGSEATYESGFVIDKFPISRPNLTFSTLTVSNMSPEDSSIYLCSVEKGAAKETQYFGPGTRLLVL.

This clonotype occurred many times. V gene TRBV12-3 or TRBV12-4 combines with J gene TRBJ2-2, with a possible D match to TRBD1 (5 bases). This CDR3 is 15 amino acids long. V lost 0 bases and J 5 bases, leaving 10 bases between the germline ends. CDR3 sequence (DNA): TGTGCCAGCAGTTTAGCGGAAGGGGCTACCGGGGAGCTGTTTTTT. It specifies CASSLAEGATGELFF.

This clonotype was seen many times. The V call is TRBV12-3 or TRBV12-4, the J call TRBJ1-2; D gene uncertain. The CDR3 has 12 residues. With 2 bases removed from V and 2 bases from J, the gap between germline ends came to 3 bases. CDR3 coding DNA: TGTGCCAGCAGTTTAACAAACTATGGCTACACCTTC. Amino acids: CASSLTNYGYTF.